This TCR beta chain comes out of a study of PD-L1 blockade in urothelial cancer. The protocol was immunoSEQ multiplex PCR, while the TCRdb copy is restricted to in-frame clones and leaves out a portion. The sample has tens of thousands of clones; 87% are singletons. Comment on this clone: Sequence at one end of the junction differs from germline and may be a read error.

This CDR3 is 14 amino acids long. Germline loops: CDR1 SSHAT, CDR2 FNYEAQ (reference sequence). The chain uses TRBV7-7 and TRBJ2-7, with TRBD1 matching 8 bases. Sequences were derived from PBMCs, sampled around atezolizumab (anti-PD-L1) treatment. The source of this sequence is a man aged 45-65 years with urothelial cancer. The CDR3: CASSLADRGYEQYF. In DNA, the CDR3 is TGTGCTAGCAGCTTAGCAGACAGGGGCTACGAGCAGTACTTC. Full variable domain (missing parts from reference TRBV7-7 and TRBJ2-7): GAGVSQSPRYKVTKRGQDVTLRCDPISSHATLYWYQQALGQGPEFLTYFNYEAQPDKSGLPSDRFSAERPEGSISTLTIQRTEQRDSAMYRCASSLADRGYEQYFGPGTRLTVT.